The entry below describes one TCR beta chain. This clonotype was counted only a few times. The target of this receptor is not known. One end of the junction fails to match germline, which may point to a read error. This record comes from a study of tumor and adjacent non-tumor tissue in lung cancer (dated by TCRdb to the late 2010s). Context from the whole study: Patients with adenocarcinoma (roughly 12), squamous cell carcinoma (2) and small cell lung cancer (1) were included in the cohort. Around 30 paired specimens, one tumor and one normal lung sample per patient, were profiled by TCRbeta CDR3 sequencing. Bulk TCRbeta repertoires were compared between lung tumor tissue and matched distant non-tumor lung tissue obtained from roughly 16 lung cancer patients. Sequencing generated a total of around 120 million productive TCRbeta reads, averaging roughly 3.9 million reads per sample. The approximately 15 patients were aged roughly 30 to 80 years, included about ten men and 5 women, and had TNM stage I to III disease.

CDR1 and CDR2 (SGHAT, FQNNGV) derive from the germline V gene. From the cysteine through the phenylalanine, the CDR3 covers 18 amino acids. Here the CDR3 DNA is all that survives: 54 bases in frame from base 1. Library generation was performed with multiplex PCR. Sequencing instrument: Illumina HiSeq 2500. Following protocols modified from ARM-PCR, the researchers constructed TCRbeta libraries through three rounds of nested PCR with primers (Table S4). Before sequencing, PCR products of 200-500 bp were cut from the gel and purified using the QIAquick gel extraction kit. The original pipeline was this. Reads were cleaned using Trimmomatic, were merged into complete CDR3 sequences using FLASH, and were assigned to V(D)J germline segments using MiTCR. Clonal diversity was computed as the inverse Simpson's index with VDJtools. A read counted as productive if the sequence was in-frame and lacked a premature stop codon. In TCRdb, the public reads were trimmed at Q25 with fastp and aligned with MiXCR, with productive beta chains retained. CDR3 protein sequences are deduplicated, and each keeps its most common genes and DNA. The V and J calls and clone size come from TCRdb's table, not from the authors' own analysis. This sample is represented by approximately 100,000 distinct CDR3 sequences; less than 75% of them were singletons. The top ten hold roughly 19% of the sample.

RNA was isolated from bulk unsorted tissue, and RNA quality was assessed with a NanoDrop ND-1000 and an Agilent 2100. For the normal lung samples, distant non-tumor tissue was collected more than 3 cm away from the tumor edge. All donors had newly diagnosed lung cancer, had not received prior chemotherapy, and were admitted for thoracic surgery in China between August and November 2014. The study excluded patients who had received radiotherapy or chemotherapy before or who had another cancer at the same time. Surgical tissue pieces of 1-2 cm3 were preserved in RNAlater solution and were kept at -80 degrees C until use. Beyond this particular receptor, the publication reports: Significantly higher TCR diversity was found in younger patients, and higher tumor TCR diversity was associated with shorter overall and disease-free survival. The sequencing platform is not named in the methods, and unique molecular identifiers are not mentioned. The top 100 clones made up a significantly larger cumulative share of the repertoire in normal lung than in tumor tissue. Tumor tissue showed significantly higher TCR diversity (inverse Simpson) than normal lung tissue, at 431.37 vs 166.20 (P = 0.0075, Mann-Whitney U test). The cohort had only about 14 patients, and the authors noted that larger samples and more detailed clinical data are needed. Because peripheral blood was not sequenced, blood TCRbeta repertoires in the lung cancer patients of the study were not examined.

This TCR derives from a young man with non-small cell lung cancer. The rearrangement combines TRBV11-2 with TRBJ2-1; the D gene cannot be named for sure. Sequenced: distant non-tumor lung tissue. In nucleotide form, the sequence is TGTGTCAGCAGTTTACGCCCCCTTGGCGGCGGTTCCTACAATGAGCAGTTCTTC. Its product reads: CVSSLRPLGGGSYNEQFF.